The sequence of this T cell receptor beta chain was determined in a study of cytomegalovirus exposure and HLA in healthy donors. Worth noting for this clone: The target antigen is unknown.

The CDR3 extends over 13 amino acids. Per germline, CDR1 SGHVT and CDR2 SQSDAQ. The ends were cut back, 7 bases at V and 1 base at J, with 9 bases in the middle. Whole-study findings and limits: Researchers catalogued roughly 150 TCR beta chains as cytomegalovirus-associated.

The table came from immunoSEQ multiplex PCR; TCRdb's copy has only in-frame clones and leaves some out. The table shows 45,000 to 60,000 clones, with over 90% occurring only once. Sequenced material: PBMCs. The gene calls are TRBV7-4 and TRBJ2-3; D might be TRBD2 (6 bases). This sequence originates from a woman younger than 35 in good health and CMV-seronegative. The CDR3 protein is CASNRDCTDTQYF. CDR3 sequence (DNA): TGTGCCAGCAACCGGGACTGCACAGATACGCAGTATTTT. Full variable domain (rest looked up from reference TRBV7-4 and TRBJ2-3): GAGVSQSPRYKVAKRGRDVALRCDSISGHVTLYWYRQTLGQGSEVLTYSQSDAQRDKSGRPSGRFSAERPERSVSTLKIQRTEQGDSAVYLCASNRDCTDTQYFGPGTRLTVL.